Included here is one T cell receptor beta chain sequence, with context. With a much larger clone just one base away, this may be a read error. Germline assignment: CDR1 LGHDT and CDR2 YNNKEL (reference sequence). The CDR3 loop spans 17 amino acids. Donor samples were obtained from healthy Caucasian individuals from Russia, aged about 6 to 95. The entry originates in a study of blood T cells in healthy people across ages. A J-beta primer mix and a sample-barcoded 5' primer were used in a second PCR of about 6 to 12 cycles. TCRdb used MiXCR to reprocess the 5' RACE reads, holding one entry per CDR3 protein. In the table there are some 800,000 distinct CDR3 sequences, around 43% of which are singletons.

The TCR sequence derives from a man in his fifties or sixties in good health. The rearrangement uses TRBV3-1 and TRBJ2-5; the D gene is possibly TRBD2 (6 bases). The tail of the sequence fits TRBJ2-7 better, so the J call may be wrong. The source material was blood. The CDR3 DNA reads TGTGCCAGCAGCCAAGTGCCCCTCGGGGAGGCATCCTGCGAGCAGTACTTC. This translates into CASSQVPLGEASCEQYF.